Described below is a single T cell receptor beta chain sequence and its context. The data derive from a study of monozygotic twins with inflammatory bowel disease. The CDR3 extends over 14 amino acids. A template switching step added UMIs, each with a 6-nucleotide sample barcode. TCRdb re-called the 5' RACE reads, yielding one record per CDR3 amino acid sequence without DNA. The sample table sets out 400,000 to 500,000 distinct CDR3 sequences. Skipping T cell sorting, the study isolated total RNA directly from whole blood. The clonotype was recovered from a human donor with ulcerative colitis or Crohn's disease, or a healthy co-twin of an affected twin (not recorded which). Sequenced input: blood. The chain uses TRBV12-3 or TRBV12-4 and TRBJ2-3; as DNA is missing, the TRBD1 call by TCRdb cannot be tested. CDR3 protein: CASSWDRRGDTQYF.